Given below is one T cell receptor (beta chain) in context. Its recognized antigen is unknown. The sample holds no much larger clone one base away, and base qualities are not on file. Between the V and J ends, shortened by 5 bases and 3 bases respectively, the junction contains 13 bases. As encoded in the germline V gene, CDR1 is MDHEN while CDR2 is SYDVKM. CDR3 length: 15 amino acids, cysteine to phenylalanine. The retained sequence is limited to the CDR3, 45 bases, with the frame set at the first base. The data were taken from a study of blood T cell repertoires in COVID-19 (dated by TCRdb to about 2020). About the study as a whole: The collaborator samples originated in the United States, Italy and Spain and spanned the acute and convalescent phases of COVID-19. The material from the prospective study consisted of cDNA or gDNA derived from T cells, B-cell-depleted T cells, or PBMCs. The dataset comprised deeply sampled blood TCRbeta repertoires from subjects exposed to, actively infected with, or recovered from COVID-19. The repertoires were released in a freely available public database intended as a resource for research on the immune response to SARS-CoV-2. Samples were obtained from the ongoing ImmuneRACE study (first 160 participants) and from some 1,200 subjects provided by 6 global collaborators. Sample metadata almost always included a de-identified subject ID, COVID-19 status, age in years and sex. Where available, HLA class I and class II types were taken from metadata supplied by the sample provider and were not determined by assay-based typing. Broad study findings and their caveats: How much clinical and demographic metadata was included differed by source and by participant, and the metadata was provided uncurated.

Whole blood was collected in K2EDTA tubes by collaborating institutions according to the institutions' own protocols. For TCRbeta analysis, collaborators shipped samples as frozen whole blood, isolated PBMCs, or DNA extracted from either of those sample types. The immunoSEQ Assay, a bias-controlled multiplex PCR, was used to amplify TCRbeta CDR3 regions from genomic DNA. Per the original workflow: Within the assay, amplification of reference gene primers was used to estimate how many nucleated cells each sample contained. To quantify the absolute abundance of each unique TCRbeta CDR3 rearrangement, sequence reads were collapsed and filtered. Productive Simpson clonality was computed per sample as the square root of Simpson's diversity index over productive rearrangements. Not all clones reach the TCRdb copy of this immuneACCESS table, which keeps in-frame sequences only. Checked studies attribute under half of the gap to unresolved V genes and leave the rest unexplained. D and trimming were read from the DNA, whereas the V and J calls and clone size are those reported in that table. Within this sample are more than 90,000 clones, with 70% to 80% of them counted one time only. Of the sample, 2.5% is held by the ten largest clones.

The chain employs TRBV28 and TRBJ2-2; no D gene call is confident. This clonotype was sampled from a man aged 50 to 59 with acute or convalescent COVID-19. Sequencing input: peripheral blood. The CDR3: CASSLYSYYTGELFF. At the DNA level, the sequence is TGTGCCAGCAGTCTTTACTCCTATTACACCGGGGAGCTGTTTTTT. With the portions outside the CDR3 filled from the reference TRBV28 and TRBJ2-2 genes, the complete variable region becomes DVKVTQSSRYLVKRTGEKVFLECVQDMDHENMFWYRQDPGLGLRLIYFSYDVKMKEKGDIPEGYSVSREKKERFSLILESASTNQTSMYLCASSLYSYYTGELFFGEGSRLTVL.